Below are 32 T cell receptor beta chains sequenced from a single sample in a study of Graves' ophthalmopathy and Graves' hyperthyroidism. As the template, RNA transcripts were used to amplify TCR beta CDR3 regions. Second-round multiplex PCR came after first-round RT-PCR with HTBI primers. MiXCR, applied by TCRdb to the multiplex PCR reads, yields one record per CDR3 protein. Counted here are about 220,000 distinct CDR3 sequences, roughly 21% occurring once; the ten biggest clones make up 43%. Specimen: peripheral blood. Receptors were obtained from a woman in her 50s with Graves' ophthalmopathy.

This clonotype has a count of ten or more. The CDR3 DNA reads TGTGCCAGCACCCTCCTGGAGGGTTACGAGCAGTACTTC. This codes for CASTLLEGYEQYF. This chain connects TRBV28 to TRBJ2-7, with D perhaps TRBD2 (6 bases). V was pared by 7 bases and J by 4 bases, with 14 bases between. This CDR3 spans 13 amino acids. The germline gives CDR1 MDHEN, CDR2 SYDVKM.

V and J are TRBV30 and TRBJ1-2; D is ambiguous. V lost 2 bases to trimming and J lost 0 bases, with 10 bases between them. There are 14 residues in the CDR3. CDR1 and CDR2 from the germline V gene are GTSNPN and SVGIG (reference sequence). CDR3 amino acids: CAWSRRTSNYGYTF. The DNA of the CDR3 is TGTGCCTGGAGTAGACGGACTTCTAACTATGGCTACACCTTC.

The J gene is TRBJ2-5, the V gene TRBV7-2; no definite D call. The V end was cut by 4 bases, the J end by 4 bases, with 10 bases between. Per the germline V gene, CDR1 is SGHTA and CDR2 is FQGNSA. The CDR3 consists of 13 residues. The CDR3 bases are TGTGCCAGCAGCTCAACTCCCATAGAGACCCAGTACTTC. It translates to CASSSTPIETQYF. The variable domain in full, completed from reference TRBV7-2 and TRBJ2-5, reads GAGVSQSPSNKVTEKGKDVELRCDPISGHTALYWYRQSLGQGLEFLIYFQGNSAPDKSGLPSDRFSAERTGGSVSTLTIQRTQQEDSAVYLCASSSTPIETQYFGPGTRLLVL.

This clonotype was recorded at least ten times. The CDR3 nucleotides read TGTGCCAGCAGATACGGCATTTTGGGCGAGCAGTACTTC. It translates to CASRYGILGEQYF. The chain couples TRBV6-5 to TRBJ2-7; D is ambiguous. The CDR3 has 13 amino acids. V was shortened by 6 bases and J by 6 bases, with 15 bases between the two germline ends. Germline CDR1 is MNHEY and CDR2 is SVGAGI.

This clonotype was recorded at least ten times. This rearrangement joins TRBV20-1 to TRBJ2-7, with D maybe TRBD2 (6 bases). CDR1 is DFQATT and CDR2 is SNEGSKA in the germline V gene (reference sequence). V lost 5 bases, J lost 4 bases, and 15 bases lay in between. This CDR3 has 13 residues. The CDR3 nucleotides read TGCAGTGCTCAAGCCGGGGGACCGTACGAGCAGTACTTC. Residues: CSAQAGGPYEQYF.

This clonotype occurred many times. The CDR3 DNA sequence: TGTGCCATCACCGAACAAATGGGGACTGAAGCTTTCTTT. Protein sequence: CAITEQMGTEAFF. The chain has TRBV10-3 and TRBJ1-1, with D unclear. CDR1 and CDR2 from the germline V gene are ENHRY and SYGVKD. The V gene lost 7 bases and the J gene lost 5 bases, with 14 bases spanning the gap. This CDR3 region has 13 residues.

The gene calls are TRBV7-6 and TRBJ2-2; possible D gene TRBD2, 6 bases. The V end lost 3 bases, the J end lost 8 bases, and 10 bases lay between the germline ends. This CDR3 is built from 13 residues. Germline V lookup: CDR1 SGHVS, CDR2 FNYEAQ. CDR3 coding DNA: TGTGCCAGCAGCTTGGGAGGAATGGGGGAGCTGTTTTTT. Protein product: CASSLGGMGELFF.

To note about this clonotype: Possible read error: a much larger clone is one base away. The CDR3, as DNA: TGCGGTGCTAGAATTATGGGACAGACGAACTATGGCTACACCTTC. This translates into CGARIMGQTNYGYTF. The genes are TRBV20-1 and TRBJ1-2, with 7 bases matching TRBD1. The CDR3 extends over 15 amino acids. Germline CDR1 is DFQATT and CDR2 is SNEGSKA (reference sequence).

This clonotype has ten or more counts. The chain employs TRBV29-1 and TRBJ2-6; D is ambiguous. Looked up from germline, CDR1 is SQVTM and CDR2 is ANQGSEA. With 6 bases removed from V and 2 bases from J, the gap between germline ends came to 17 bases. This CDR3 is 16 amino acids long. This chain's CDR3 is CSVRDVGYPGANVLTF. CDR3 in DNA: TGCAGCGTCCGAGATGTGGGTTACCCTGGGGCCAACGTCCTGACTTTC.

This clonotype was seen a few times. The genes are TRBV7-9 and TRBJ2-5; D is ambiguous. Per the germline V gene, CDR1 is SEHNR and CDR2 is FQNEAQ (reference sequence). This CDR3 has 13 amino acids. The V gene lost 5 bases and the J gene lost 3 bases, with 10 bases spanning the gap. The CDR3 DNA sequence: TGTGCCAGCAGCCCCCTCCCGGAAGAGACCCAGTACTTC. Translation gives CASSPLPEETQYF.

This clonotype occurred many times. This chain links TRBV20-1 with TRBJ2-7; 12 bases agree with TRBD2. Per the germline V gene, CDR1 is DFQATT and CDR2 is SNEGSKA (reference sequence). V trimming: 6 bases; J trimming: 7 bases; junction bases outside the gene matches: 10. This CDR3 has 14 residues. The CDR3 DNA is TGCAGTGCGGACCTAGCGGGAGGGCCCGGAGAGCAGTACTTC. This sequence encodes CSADLAGGPGEQYF.

This clonotype was detected ten times or more. This rearrangement joins TRBV30 to TRBJ1-1; 8 positions match TRBD1. CDR1 is GTSNPN, CDR2 SVGIG, per germline (reference sequence). The CDR3 totals 16 residues. Germline trimming cut 0 bases from V and 0 bases from J; bases unmatched to any gene: 6. The CDR3 here is CAWSVPGTGMNTEAFF. The CDR3 DNA reads TGTGCCTGGAGTGTACCCGGGACAGGCATGAACACTGAAGCTTTCTTT.

V and J are TRBV5-5 and TRBJ1-1; D unclear. The V gene's germline CDR1 is SGHKS and CDR2 YYEKEE (reference sequence). CDR3 length: 15 residues. The V end was cut by 4 bases, the J end by 4 bases, with 17 bases between. The CDR3 here is CASSPRPYAGTEAFF. The CDR3 nucleotides are TGTGCCAGCAGCCCCCGGCCCTATGCGGGCACTGAAGCTTTCTTT.

This clonotype was found many times. J is TRBJ2-7 and V is TRBV19; perhaps D is TRBD1 or TRBD2 (5 bases each). CDR3 size: 14 residues. Germline CDR1 is LNHDA and CDR2 is SQIVND (reference sequence). Trimming stripped 5 bases from V and 6 bases from J, with 17 bases between. The CDR3 reads CASSGRDPPFEQYF. The CDR3 region has the DNA TGTGCCAGTAGTGGCCGGGACCCTCCTTTCGAGCAGTACTTC.

A few counts support this clonotype. The CDR3 loop is CASSRDRSRGGYTF. Written as DNA, the CDR3 is TGTGCCAGCAGTCGGGACCGCTCGCGGGGCGGCTACACCTTC. The rearrangement links TRBV2 to TRBJ1-2; D is perhaps TRBD1 (5 bases). Looked up from germline, CDR1 is SNHLY and CDR2 is FYNNEI. The V end lost 5 bases, the J end lost 8 bases, and 18 bases lay between the germline ends. CDR3 length equals 14 residues. Full variable domain (remainder filled in from reference TRBV2 and TRBJ1-2): EPEVTQTPSHQVTQMGQEVILRCVPISNHLYFYWYRQILGQKVEFLVSFYNNEISEKSEIFDDQFSVERPDGSNFTLKIRSTKLEDSAMYFCASSRDRSRGGYTFGSGTRLTVV.

This clonotype was recorded many times. The chain is built from TRBV6-2 or TRBV6-3 and TRBJ1-1; TRBD1 matches at 9 bases. Germline trimming cut 4 bases from V and 6 bases from J; bases unmatched to any gene: 9. This CDR3 region has 15 residues. The germline V gene encodes CDR1 MNHEY and CDR2 SVGEGT. The CDR3 coding sequence is TGTGCCAGCAGTTCCTTAGGGACAGGGAAACCTGAAGCTTTCTTT. Its translation: CASSSLGTGKPEAFF.

This clonotype showed up many times. This chain joins TRBV7-9 and TRBJ2-7; 7 bases agree with TRBD2. The CDR3 extends over 13 amino acids. CDR1 SEHNR and CDR2 FQNEAQ come from the germline V gene (reference sequence). The junction had 5 bases not matched to a gene; V was cut back by 3 bases and J by 6 bases. The CDR3 DNA is TGTGCCAGCAGCTTCGCGGGGGAGCGCGAGCAGTACTTC. This sequence encodes CASSFAGEREQYF.

This clonotype was recorded a few times. The chain has TRBV20-1 and TRBJ2-7; 10 nucleotides align to TRBD2. V lost 1 base, J lost 2 bases, and 11 bases stayed unmatched. Germline loops: CDR1 DFQATT, CDR2 SNEGSKA (reference sequence). The CDR3 has 17 amino acids. Written as DNA, the CDR3 is TGCAGTGCTAGAGGGGGGGCGGGTCTAGCGGGAGCCTACGAGCAGTACTTC. This encodes CSARGGAGLAGAYEQYF.

This clonotype was found many times. The chain has TRBV4-1 and TRBJ2-7; D uncertain. Germline V gene sequence: CDR1 MGHRA, CDR2 YSYEKL. The CDR3 consists of 14 residues. Trimming removed 1 base from V and 4 bases from J, with 11 bases in between. Here the CDR3 DNA reads TGCGCCAGCAGCCAAGGAATAGCTAGATACGAGCAGTACTTC. Amino acids: CASSQGIARYEQYF.

This clonotype was recorded many times. This clone may be a read error of a much larger clone one base away. V usage is TRBV6-5 and J usage is TRBJ2-7; possibly TRBD1 for D (8 bases). CDR3 size: 14 residues. Looked up from germline, CDR1 is MNHEY and CDR2 is SVGAGI. The CDR3 DNA sequence: TGTGCCAGCAGTTACTCGACAGGGGACTACGAGCAGTGCTTC. Its translation is CASSYSTGDYEQCF.

This clonotype has a count of ten or more. The chain uses TRBV27 and TRBJ2-7, with D uncertain. V lost 4 bases and J lost 2, with 15 bases in between. Looked up from germline, CDR1 is MNHEY and CDR2 is SMNVEV (reference sequence). The CDR3 is 15 amino acids. The CDR3 coding sequence is TGTGCCAGCAGTTCGCCCGCGCGGAGTACCTACGAGCAGTACTTC. Amino acids: CASSSPARSTYEQYF.

At least ten counts were recorded for this clonotype. The rearrangement joins TRBV9 to TRBJ2-7, with D possibly being TRBD2 (6 bases). Germline CDR1 SGDLS, CDR2 YYNGEE. The CDR3 contains 14 residues. The V end was cut by 3 bases, the J end by 3 bases, with 13 bases between. CDR3 coding DNA: TGTGCCAGCAGCGGCGGAGCGGGCCGCTACGAGCAGTACTTC. It codes for CASSGGAGRYEQYF.

The chain is built from TRBV28 and TRBJ2-7; D is perhaps TRBD1 or TRBD2 (5 bases each). Germline CDR1 and CDR2: MDHEN and SYDVKM. The CDR3 contains 13 residues. Deletions cut 4 bases from V and 2 bases from J, with 9 bases between. CDR3 loop: CASSSGTPYEQYF. The CDR3 nucleotides are TGTGCCAGCAGTTCGGGGACCCCCTACGAGCAGTACTTC.

This clonotype was seen many times. The J gene is TRBJ2-5, the V gene TRBV20-1; maybe TRBD1 (6 bases). This CDR3 has 13 residues. Per germline, CDR1 DFQATT and CDR2 SNEGSKA (reference sequence). V dropped 6 bases and J dropped 2 bases, with 13 bases sitting between them. DNA for the CDR3: TGCAGTGCCGAAAGGACAGATCAAGAGACCCAGTACTTC. Protein product: CSAERTDQETQYF.

This clonotype was observed many times. This chain links TRBV20-1 with TRBJ2-2; TRBD2 agrees at 11 bases. Trimming removed 0 bases from V and 3 bases from J; junction bases left unmatched: 0. The CDR3 length is 15 residues. Germline CDR1 is DFQATT and CDR2 is SNEGSKA (reference sequence). The chain's CDR3 is CSARELAGDTGELFF. The DNA of the CDR3 is TGCAGTGCTAGAGAACTAGCGGGAGACACCGGGGAGCTGTTTTTT.

In its sample, this clonotype was seen many times. The chain joins TRBV5-4 to TRBJ1-2, with D tentatively TRBD1 (6 bases). CDR3 length: 13 amino acids. Germline CDR1 reads SGHNT; CDR2 reads YYREEE (reference sequence). V dropped 0 bases and J dropped 6 bases, with 9 bases sitting between them. Written as DNA, the CDR3 is TGTGCCAGCAGCTTGGGACAGGCGGATGGCTACACCTTC. Protein sequence: CASSLGQADGYTF.

This clonotype has more than one count but fewer than ten. The chain carries TRBV9 and TRBJ2-1, with 11 bases fitting TRBD1. The V gene's germline CDR1 is SGDLS and CDR2 YYNGEE. This CDR3 region has 18 residues. J gave up 9 bases and V 4 bases, and 18 bases lay outside the gene matches. The CDR3 loop is CASSPPGSGTGGRGEQFF. The CDR3, as DNA: TGTGCCAGCAGCCCCCCGGGGAGTGGGACAGGGGGACGAGGTGAGCAGTTCTTC.

At least ten counts were recorded for this clonotype. CDR3 residues: CASSPSGVRSNQPQHF. DNA of the CDR3: TGTGCCAGCAGCCCGTCGGGGGTCCGGAGCAATCAGCCCCAGCATTTT. This chain uses TRBV11-1 with TRBJ1-5; D perhaps matches TRBD1 (5 bases). In germline, CDR1 is SGHAT, CDR2 FQDESV (reference sequence). Trimming cost V 5 bases and J 1 base, with 15 bases left between them. The CDR3 has 16 amino acids.

This clonotype has more than one count but fewer than ten. The chain carries TRBV6-2 or TRBV6-3 and TRBJ2-2; possible D gene TRBD2, 5 bases. V lost 2 bases and J 3 bases, leaving 7 bases between the germline ends. There are 14 residues in the CDR3. Germline loops: CDR1 MNHEY, CDR2 SVGEGT. CDR3 coding DNA: TGTGCCAGCAGTTACAAGGGAGACACCGGGGAGCTGTTTTTT. Residues: CASSYKGDTGELFF.

The table lists this clonotype with many counts. This chain uses TRBV7-2 with TRBJ1-6; D gene unclear. The CDR3 length is 13 residues. V dropped 2 bases and J dropped 7 bases, with 6 bases sitting between them. Germline lookup yields CDR1 SGHTA and CDR2 FQGNSA. The CDR3 reads CASSLSPNSPLHF. As DNA, the CDR3 is TGTGCCAGCAGCTTAAGCCCAAATTCACCCCTCCACTTT.

Only a few counts were recorded for this clonotype. The chain combines TRBV6-1 with TRBJ2-5; 9 bases match TRBD1. CDR1 is MNHNS, CDR2 SASEGT, per germline. CDR3 length equals 14 residues. V trimming: 4 bases; J trimming: 5 bases; junction bases outside the gene matches: 5. The CDR3 spells CASSGGTGWETQYF. The CDR3 nucleotides read TGTGCCAGCAGTGGGGGGACAGGGTGGGAGACCCAGTACTTC.

This clonotype occurred many times. This chain uses TRBV12-3 or TRBV12-4 with TRBJ1-1; D perhaps matches TRBD1 (6 bases). Trimming removed 4 bases at V and 6 bases at J, with 15 bases between. The CDR3 is made up of 14 amino acids. The CDR3 here is CASSSRGGSSEAFF. CDR3 nucleotide sequence: TGTGCCAGCAGTTCACGAGGGGGGAGTTCTGAAGCTTTCTTT.